This T cell receptor (beta chain) was captured by sequencing in a study of blood T cell repertoires in COVID-19. The data were produced by immunoSEQ multiplex PCR, yet TCRdb's version contains in-frame clones alone and is incomplete. The sample lists hundreds of thousands of clones; 70% to 85% were seen once. This CDR3 is built from 13 residues. Losses at the gene ends were 6 bases for V and 3 bases for J; bases not matched to a gene: 4. Germline loops: CDR1 LGHDT, CDR2 YNNKEL (reference sequence). The clonotype was recovered from a woman aged 40-49 years with active or convalescent COVID-19. Sequencing used peripheral blood. This rearrangement joins TRBV3-1 (or the pseudogene TRBV3-2) to TRBJ1-1; 7 bases agree with TRBD1. CDR3 nucleotide sequence: TGTGCCAGCAGAGGAACAGGGGACACTGAAGCTTTCTTT. It translates to CASRGTGDTEAFF.